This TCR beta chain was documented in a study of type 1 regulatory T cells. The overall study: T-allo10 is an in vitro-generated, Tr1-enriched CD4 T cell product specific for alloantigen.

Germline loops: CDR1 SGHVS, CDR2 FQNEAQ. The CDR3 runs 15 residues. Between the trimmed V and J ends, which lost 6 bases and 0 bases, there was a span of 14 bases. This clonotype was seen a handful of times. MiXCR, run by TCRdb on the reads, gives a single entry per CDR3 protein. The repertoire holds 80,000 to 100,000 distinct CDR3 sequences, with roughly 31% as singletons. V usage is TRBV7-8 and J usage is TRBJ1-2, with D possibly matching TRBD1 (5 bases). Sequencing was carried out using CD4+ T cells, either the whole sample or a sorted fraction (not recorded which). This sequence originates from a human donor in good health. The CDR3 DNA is TGTGCCAGCAGTCCCTGGGGAGGGGCTAACTATGGCTACACCTTC. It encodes CASSPWGGANYGYTF.